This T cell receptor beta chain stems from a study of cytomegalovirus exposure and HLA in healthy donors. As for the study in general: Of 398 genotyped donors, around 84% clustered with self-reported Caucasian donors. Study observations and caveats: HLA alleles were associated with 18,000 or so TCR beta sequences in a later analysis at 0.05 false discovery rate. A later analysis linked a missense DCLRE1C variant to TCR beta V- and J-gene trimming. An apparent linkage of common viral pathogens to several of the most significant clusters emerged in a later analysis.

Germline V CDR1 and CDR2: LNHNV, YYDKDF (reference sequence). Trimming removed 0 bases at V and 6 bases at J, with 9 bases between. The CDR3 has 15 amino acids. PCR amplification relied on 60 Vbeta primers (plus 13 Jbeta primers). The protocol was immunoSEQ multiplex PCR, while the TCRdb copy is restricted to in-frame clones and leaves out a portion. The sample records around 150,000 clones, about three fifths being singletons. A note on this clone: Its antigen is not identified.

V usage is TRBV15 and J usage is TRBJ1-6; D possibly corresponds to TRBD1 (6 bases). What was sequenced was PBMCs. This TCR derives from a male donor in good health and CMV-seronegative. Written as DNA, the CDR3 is TGTGCCACCAGCAGAGATCCGGACAGTAATTCACCCCTCCACTTT. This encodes CATSRDPDSNSPLHF.